This T cell receptor beta chain appears in the sequencing data of a study of CD8 T cells in Susac syndrome. This clonotype was counted between two and nine times. The CDR3 extends over 13 amino acids. The V gene lost 3 bases and the J gene lost 4 bases, with 9 bases spanning the gap. An input of roughly 0.5 to 1 ug of RNA was subjected to reverse transcription using random hexamers. MiXCR, run by TCRdb on the immunoSEQ multiplex PCR reads, gives a single entry per CDR3 protein. The sample holds approximately 160,000 distinct CDR3 sequences; roughly 94% are singletons and the top ten take about 0.086%.

The sample taken for sequencing was CD4+ T cells from PBMCs. This clonotype originated in a human donor with multiple sclerosis. The chain recombines TRBV12-3 or TRBV12-4 with TRBJ1-1, with D possibly TRBD1 on 6 matching bases. In DNA form, the CDR3 reads TGTGCCAGCAGTTTGTCCAGGGGCACTGAAGCTTTCTTT. Translating it yields CASSLSRGTEAFF.